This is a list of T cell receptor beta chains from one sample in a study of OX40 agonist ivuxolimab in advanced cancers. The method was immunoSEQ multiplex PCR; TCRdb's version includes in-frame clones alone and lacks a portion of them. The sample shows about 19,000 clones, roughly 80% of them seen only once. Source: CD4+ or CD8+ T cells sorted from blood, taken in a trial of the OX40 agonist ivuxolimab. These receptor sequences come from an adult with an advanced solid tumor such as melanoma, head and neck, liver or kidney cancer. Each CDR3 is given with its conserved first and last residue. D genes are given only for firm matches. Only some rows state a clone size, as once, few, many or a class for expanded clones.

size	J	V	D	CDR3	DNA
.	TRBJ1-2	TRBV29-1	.	CSHEGVYGYTF	TGCAGTCACGAGGGTGTTTATGGCTACACCTTC
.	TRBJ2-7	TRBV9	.	CASSGGGAASYEQYF	TGTGCCAGCAGCGGAGGTGGGGCTGCCTCCTACGAGCAGTACTTC
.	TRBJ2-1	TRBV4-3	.	CASSPNTFGDNEQFF	TGCGCCAGCAGCCCCAATACCTTCGGGGACAATGAGCAGTTCTTC
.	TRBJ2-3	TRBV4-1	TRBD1	CASSPRDRGDTQYF	TGCGCCAGCAGCCCCCGGGACAGGGGCGATACGCAGTATTTT
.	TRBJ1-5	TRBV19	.	CASKPSAYNQPQHF	TGTGCCAGTAAACCGTCGGCCTACAATCAGCCCCAGCATTTT
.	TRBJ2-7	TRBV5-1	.	CASSLAAGAYYEQYF	TGCGCCAGCAGCTTGGCGGCAGGGGCGTACTACGAGCAGTACTTC
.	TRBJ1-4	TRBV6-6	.	CASTLTATNEKLFF	TGTGCCAGCACCCTGACAGCAACTAATGAAAAACTGTTTTTT
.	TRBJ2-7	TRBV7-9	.	CASSSPTVSYEQYF	TGTGCCAGCAGCAGCCCAACGGTTTCCTACGAGCAGTACTTC
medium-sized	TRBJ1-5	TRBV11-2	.	CASRPPGQFSNQPQHF	TGTGCCAGCAGGCCCCCCGGACAGTTTAGCAATCAGCCCCAGCATTTT
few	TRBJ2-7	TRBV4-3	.	CASSQEGGGRDEQYF	TGCGCCAGCAGCCAAGAAGGAGGGGGGCGGGACGAGCAGTACTTC
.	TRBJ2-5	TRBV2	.	CASSGPQHVYQETQYF	TGTGCCAGCAGCGGTCCCCAACATGTGTACCAAGAGACCCAGTACTTC
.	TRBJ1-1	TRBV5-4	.	CASSFGTGGTEAFF	TGTGCCAGCAGCTTTGGAACAGGTGGGACTGAAGCTTTCTTT
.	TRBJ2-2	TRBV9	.	CASSVPISELNTGELFF	TGTGCCAGCAGCGTTCCAATTAGCGAACTGAACACCGGGGAGCTGTTTTTT
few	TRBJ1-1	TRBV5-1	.	CASSSLGAGTLSMNTEAFF	TGCGCCAGCAGCTCGCTGGGGGCAGGGACCTTATCTATGAACACTGAAGCTTTCTTT
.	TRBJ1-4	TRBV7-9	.	CASGRGEKLFF	TGTGCCAGCGGACGCGGGGAAAAACTGTTTTTT
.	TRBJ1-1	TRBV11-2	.	CASSLSTEAFF	TGTGCCAGCAGCTTGTCCACTGAAGCTTTCTTT
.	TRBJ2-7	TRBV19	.	CASSIGTGVSGEQYF	TGTGCCAGTAGTATAGGGACGGGAGTATCAGGCGAGCAGTACTTC
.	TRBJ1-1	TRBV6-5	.	CASSYGGRTEAFF	TGTGCCAGCAGTTACGGAGGGAGGACTGAAGCTTTCTTT
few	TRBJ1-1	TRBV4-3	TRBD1	CASSLQGADTEAFF	TGCGCCAGCAGCCTCCAGGGGGCTGACACTGAAGCTTTCTTT
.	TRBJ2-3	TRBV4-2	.	CASSPNEGDADTQYF	TGTGCCAGCAGCCCCAACGAGGGGGATGCAGATACGCAGTATTTT
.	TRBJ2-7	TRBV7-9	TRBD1	CASSPRTGSYEQYF	TGTGCCAGCAGCCCTAGGACAGGCTCCTACGAGCAGTACTTC
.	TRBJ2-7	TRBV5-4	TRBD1	CASSSPGQGVYEQYF	TGTGCCAGCAGCTCCCCGGGACAGGGGGTCTACGAGCAGTACTTC
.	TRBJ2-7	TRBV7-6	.	CASSLVLASYEQYF	TGTGCCAGCAGCTTAGTACTAGCTAGTTACGAGCAGTACTTC
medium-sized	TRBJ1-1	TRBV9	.	CASSVEGSGTEAFF	TGTGCCAGCAGCGTAGAGGGCTCGGGGACTGAAGCTTTCTTT
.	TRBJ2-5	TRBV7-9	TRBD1	CASSLEVGGDEQYF	TGTGCCAGCAGCTTAGAGGTAGGGGGCGATGAGCAGTACTTC
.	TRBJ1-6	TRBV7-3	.	CASSLSGTSPLHF	TGTGCCAGCAGCTTATCCGGGACTTCACCCCTCCACTTT
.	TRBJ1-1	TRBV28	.	CASSLFPRPGPNTEAFF	TGTGCCAGCAGTTTATTTCCCAGGCCGGGACCTAACACTGAAGCTTTCTTT
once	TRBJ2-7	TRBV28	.	CASSFLASSYEQYF	TGTGCCAGCAGTTTTTTAGCTAGCTCCTACGAGCAGTACTTC
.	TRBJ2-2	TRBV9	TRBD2	CASSKTSGRATGELFF	TGTGCCAGCAGCAAAACTAGCGGGAGGGCTACCGGGGAGCTGTTTTTT
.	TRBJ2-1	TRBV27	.	CASSSILNEQFF	TGTGCCAGCAGTTCCATACTCAATGAGCAGTTCTTC
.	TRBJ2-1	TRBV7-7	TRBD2	CASSPTSGGYNEQFF	TGTGCCAGCAGCCCGACTAGCGGGGGATACAATGAGCAGTTCTTC
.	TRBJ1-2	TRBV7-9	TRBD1	CASSPDRRYYGYTF	TGTGCCAGCAGCCCGGACAGGAGATACTATGGCTACACCTTC
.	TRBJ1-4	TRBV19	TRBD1	CASTGDGTGYEKLFF	TGTGCCAGTACGGGAGACGGGACAGGGTACGAAAAACTGTTTTTT
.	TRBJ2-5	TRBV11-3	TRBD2	CASSFMTSGYQETQYF	TGTGCCAGCAGCTTTATGACTAGCGGGTACCAAGAGACCCAGTACTTC
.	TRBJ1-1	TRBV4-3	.	CASSQDRGSMNTEAFF	TGCGCCAGCAGCCAAGATCGGGGCAGCATGAACACTGAAGCTTTCTTT
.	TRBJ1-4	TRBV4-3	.	CASSQDPRGTNEKLFF	TGCGCCAGCAGCCAAGATCCCAGGGGAACTAATGAAAAACTGTTTTTT
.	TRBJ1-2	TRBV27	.	CASSLQAGGTRYGYTF	TGTGCCAGCAGTCTTCAGGCCGGCGGGACTCGCTATGGCTACACCTTC
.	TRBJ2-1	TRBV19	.	CASWGSGYVDEQFF	TGTGCCAGTTGGGGTAGCGGCTATGTGGATGAGCAGTTCTTC
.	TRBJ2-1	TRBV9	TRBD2	CASSVPTSGNEQFF	TGTGCCAGCAGCGTCCCCACTAGCGGCAATGAGCAGTTCTTC
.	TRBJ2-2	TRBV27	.	CASSPLSTGELFF	TGTGCCAGCAGTCCCCTCTCGACCGGGGAGCTGTTTTTT